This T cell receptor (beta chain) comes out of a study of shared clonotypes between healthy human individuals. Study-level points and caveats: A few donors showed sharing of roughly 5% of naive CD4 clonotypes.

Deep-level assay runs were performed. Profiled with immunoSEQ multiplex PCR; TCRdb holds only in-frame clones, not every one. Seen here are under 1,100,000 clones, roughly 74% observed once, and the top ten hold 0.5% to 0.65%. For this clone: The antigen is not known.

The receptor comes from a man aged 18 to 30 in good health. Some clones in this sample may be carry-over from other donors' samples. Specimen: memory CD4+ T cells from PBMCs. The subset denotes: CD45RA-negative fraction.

Written as DNA, the CDR3 is TGCGCCAGCAGCTTCTATACTGGTGATGGCTACACCTTC. It yields the protein CASSFYTGDGYTF. V gene TRBV5-1 combines with J gene TRBJ1-2; D remains unclear. The V gene lost 2 bases and the J gene lost 6 bases, with 11 bases spanning the gap. CDR3 length: 13 amino acids. In germline, CDR1 is SGHRS, CDR2 YFSETQ.